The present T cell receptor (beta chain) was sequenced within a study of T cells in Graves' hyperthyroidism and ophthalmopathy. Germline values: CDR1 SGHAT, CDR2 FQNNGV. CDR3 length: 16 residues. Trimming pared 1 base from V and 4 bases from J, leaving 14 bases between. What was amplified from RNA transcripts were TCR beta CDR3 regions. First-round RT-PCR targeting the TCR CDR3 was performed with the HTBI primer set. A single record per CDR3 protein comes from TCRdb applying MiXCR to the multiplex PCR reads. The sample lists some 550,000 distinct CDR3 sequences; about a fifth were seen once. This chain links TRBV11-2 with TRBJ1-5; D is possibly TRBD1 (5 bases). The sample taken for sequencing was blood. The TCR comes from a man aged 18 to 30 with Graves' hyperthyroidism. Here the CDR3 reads CASSLGSSGKNQPQHF. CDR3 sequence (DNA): TGTGCCAGCAGCTTAGGGTCTTCAGGGAAGAATCAGCCCCAGCATTTT.